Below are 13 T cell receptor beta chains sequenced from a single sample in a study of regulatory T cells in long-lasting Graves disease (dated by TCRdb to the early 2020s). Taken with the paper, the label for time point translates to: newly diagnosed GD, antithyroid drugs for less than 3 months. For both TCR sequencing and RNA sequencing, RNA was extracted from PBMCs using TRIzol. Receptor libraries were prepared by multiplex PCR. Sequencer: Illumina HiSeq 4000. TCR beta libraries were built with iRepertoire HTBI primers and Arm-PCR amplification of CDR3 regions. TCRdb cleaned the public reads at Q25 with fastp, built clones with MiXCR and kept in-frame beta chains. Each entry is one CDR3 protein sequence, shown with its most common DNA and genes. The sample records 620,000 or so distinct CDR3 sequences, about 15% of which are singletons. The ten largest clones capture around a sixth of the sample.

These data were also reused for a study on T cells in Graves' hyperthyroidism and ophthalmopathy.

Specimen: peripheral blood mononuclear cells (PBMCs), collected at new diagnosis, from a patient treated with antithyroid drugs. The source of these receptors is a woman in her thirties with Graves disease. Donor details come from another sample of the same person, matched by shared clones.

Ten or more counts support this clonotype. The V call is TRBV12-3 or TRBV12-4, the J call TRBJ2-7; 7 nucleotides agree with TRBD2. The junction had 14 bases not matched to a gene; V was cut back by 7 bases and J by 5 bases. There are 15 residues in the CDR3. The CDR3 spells CASTLRGGAGNEQYF. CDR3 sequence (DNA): TGTGCCAGCACCCTAAGGGGAGGGGCTGGTAACGAGCAGTACTTC.

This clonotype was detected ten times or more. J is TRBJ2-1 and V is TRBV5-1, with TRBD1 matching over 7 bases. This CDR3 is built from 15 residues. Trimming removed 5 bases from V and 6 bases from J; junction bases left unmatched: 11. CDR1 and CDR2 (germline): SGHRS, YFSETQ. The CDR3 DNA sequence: TGCGCCAGCAGTCTATCGGGACAGCTGCCCAATGAGCAGTTCTTC. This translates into CASSLSGQLPNEQFF.

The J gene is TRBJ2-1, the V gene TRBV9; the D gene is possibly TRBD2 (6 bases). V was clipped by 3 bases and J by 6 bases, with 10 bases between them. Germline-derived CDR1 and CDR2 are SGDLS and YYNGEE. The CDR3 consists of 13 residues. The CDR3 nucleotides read TGTGCCAGCAGCGCCGGCGGGGTCAATGAGCAGTTCTTC. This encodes CASSAGGVNEQFF.

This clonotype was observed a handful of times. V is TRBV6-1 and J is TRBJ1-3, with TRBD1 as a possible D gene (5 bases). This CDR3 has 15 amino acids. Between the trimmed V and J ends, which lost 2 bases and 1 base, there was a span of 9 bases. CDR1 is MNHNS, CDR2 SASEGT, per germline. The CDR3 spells CASSEFGGSGNTIYF. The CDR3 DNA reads TGTGCCAGCAGTGAATTCGGGGGTTCTGGAAACACCATATATTTT.

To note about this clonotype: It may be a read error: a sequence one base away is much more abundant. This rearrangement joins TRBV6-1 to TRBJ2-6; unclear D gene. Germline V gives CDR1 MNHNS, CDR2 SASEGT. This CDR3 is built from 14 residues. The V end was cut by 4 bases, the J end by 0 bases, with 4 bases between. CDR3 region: CASSGNSGANVLTF. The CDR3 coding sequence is TGTGCCAGCAGTGGGAACTCTGGGGCCAACGTCCTGACTTTC.

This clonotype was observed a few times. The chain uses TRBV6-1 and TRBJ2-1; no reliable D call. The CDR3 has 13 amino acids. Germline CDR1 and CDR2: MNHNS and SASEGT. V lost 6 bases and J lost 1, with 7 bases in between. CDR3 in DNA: TGTGCCAGCAGAAAAGGGTCCTACAATGAGCAGTTCTTC. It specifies CASRKGSYNEQFF.

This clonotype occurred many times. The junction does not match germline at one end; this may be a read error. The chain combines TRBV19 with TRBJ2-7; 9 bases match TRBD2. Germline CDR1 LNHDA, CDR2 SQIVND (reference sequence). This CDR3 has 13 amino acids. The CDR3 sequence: CASSSGGPYEQYF. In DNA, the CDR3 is TGTGCCAGCAGTAGCGGGGGCCCCTACGAGCAGTACTTC.

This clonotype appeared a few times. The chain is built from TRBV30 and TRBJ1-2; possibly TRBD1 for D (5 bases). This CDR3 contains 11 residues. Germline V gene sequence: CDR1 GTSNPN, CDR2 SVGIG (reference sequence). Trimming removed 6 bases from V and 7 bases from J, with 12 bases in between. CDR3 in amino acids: CACLWGGGYTF. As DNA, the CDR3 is TGTGCCTGCCTTTGGGGCGGTGGCTACACCTTC.

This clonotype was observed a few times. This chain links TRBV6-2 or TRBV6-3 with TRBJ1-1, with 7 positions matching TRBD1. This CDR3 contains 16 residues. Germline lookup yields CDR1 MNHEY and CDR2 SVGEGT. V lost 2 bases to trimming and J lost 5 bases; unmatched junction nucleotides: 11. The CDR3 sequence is CASSYDRDRGKTEAFF. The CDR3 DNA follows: TGTGCCAGCAGTTACGACAGGGACCGAGGAAAGACTGAAGCTTTCTTT.

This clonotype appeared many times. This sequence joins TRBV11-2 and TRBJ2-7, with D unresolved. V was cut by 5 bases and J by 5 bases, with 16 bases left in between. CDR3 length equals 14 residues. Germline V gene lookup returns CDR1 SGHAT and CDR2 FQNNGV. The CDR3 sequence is CASSQRQGHHEQYF. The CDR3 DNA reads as TGTGCCAGCAGCCAAAGACAAGGTCATCACGAGCAGTACTTC.

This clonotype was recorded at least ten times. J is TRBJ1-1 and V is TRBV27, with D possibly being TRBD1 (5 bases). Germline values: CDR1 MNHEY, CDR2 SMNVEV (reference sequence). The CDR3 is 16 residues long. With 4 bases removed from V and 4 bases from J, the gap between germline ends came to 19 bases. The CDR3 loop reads CASSSGPIFGGTEAFF. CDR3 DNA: TGTGCCAGCAGTTCGGGACCCATTTTCGGGGGCACTGAAGCTTTCTTT.

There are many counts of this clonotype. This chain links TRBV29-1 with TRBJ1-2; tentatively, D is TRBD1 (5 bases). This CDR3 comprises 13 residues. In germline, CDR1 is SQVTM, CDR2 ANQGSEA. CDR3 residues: CGGTTQANYGYTF. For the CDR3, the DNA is TGCGGGGGGACGACGCAAGCTAACTATGGCTACACCTTC. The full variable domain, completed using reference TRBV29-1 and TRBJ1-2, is SAVISQKPSRDICQRGTSLTIQCQVDSQVTMMFWYRQQPGQSLTLIATANQGSEATYESGFVIDKFPISRPNLTFSTLTVSNMSPEDSSIYLCGGTTQANYGYTFGSGTRLTVV.

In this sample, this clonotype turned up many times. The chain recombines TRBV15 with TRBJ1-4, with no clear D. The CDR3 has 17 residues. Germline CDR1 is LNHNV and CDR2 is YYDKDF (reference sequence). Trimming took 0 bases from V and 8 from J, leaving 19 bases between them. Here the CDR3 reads CATSRDPPTQPSEKLFF. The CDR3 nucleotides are TGTGCCACCAGCAGAGATCCGCCGACGCAGCCTTCCGAAAAACTGTTTTTT. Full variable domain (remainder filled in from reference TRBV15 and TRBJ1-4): DAMVIQNPRYQVTQFGKPVTLSCSQTLNHNVMYWYQQKSSQAPKLLFHYYDKDFNNEADTPDNFQSRRPNTSFCFLDIRSPGLGDTAMYLCATSRDPPTQPSEKLFFGSGTQLSVL.